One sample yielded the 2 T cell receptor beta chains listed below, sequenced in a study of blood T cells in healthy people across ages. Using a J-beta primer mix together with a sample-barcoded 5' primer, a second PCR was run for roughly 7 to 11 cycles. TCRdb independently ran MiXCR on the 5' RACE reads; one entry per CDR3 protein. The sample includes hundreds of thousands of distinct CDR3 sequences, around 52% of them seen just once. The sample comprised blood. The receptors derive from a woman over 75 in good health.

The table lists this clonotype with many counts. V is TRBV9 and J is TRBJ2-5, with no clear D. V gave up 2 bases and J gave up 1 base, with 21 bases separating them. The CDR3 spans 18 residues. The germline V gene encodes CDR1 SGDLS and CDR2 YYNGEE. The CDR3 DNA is TGTGCCAGCAGCGTGGGCAACGTTGGGGTTGGGGTCCAAGAGACCCAGTACTTC. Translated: CASSVGNVGVGVQETQYF.

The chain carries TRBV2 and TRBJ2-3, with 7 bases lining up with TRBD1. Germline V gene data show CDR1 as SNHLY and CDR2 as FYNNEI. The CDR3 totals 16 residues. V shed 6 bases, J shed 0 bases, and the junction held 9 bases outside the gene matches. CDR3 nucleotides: TGTGCCAGCAGCGGAGACAGGGACAAGAGCACAGATACGCAGTATTTT. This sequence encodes CASSGDRDKSTDTQYF.